This entry lists 23 T cell receptor beta chains sequenced from one sample in a study of naive and memory T cell subsets. Study-wide results and caveats: Especially in CD8 cells, naive repertoires contained a few larger clonotypes, possibly CD45RA-re-expressing memory cells.

No antigens are known for them. The beta constant-region primer was an equimolar mix of two oligonucleotides covering TRBC1 and TRBC2. Four rounds of PCR amplified the ligated cDNA using nested alpha and beta constant-region primers plus SP2. In TCRdb, the UMI-ligation and nested PCR reads were re-called with MiXCR into one record per CDR3 protein. The table has roughly 150,000 distinct CDR3 sequences, 15% to 25% seen once; the top ten hold 0.55% to 0.75%. Sample: naive CD8+ T cells from blood. The receptors were gathered from a human donor in good health.

J is TRBJ1-3 and V is TRBV7-7; no definite D call. The CDR3 extends over 15 amino acids. Trimming left V 1 base short and J 0 bases short, with 7 bases between. CDR1 and CDR2 (germline): SSHAT, FNYEAQ (reference sequence). CDR3 sequence: CASSLDGSSGNTIYF. The CDR3 DNA reads TGTGCCAGCAGCTTAGACGGCAGCTCTGGAAACACCATATATTTT.

The chain carries TRBV5-1 and TRBJ2-4; 8 bases are shared with TRBD1. Germline assignment: CDR1 SGHRS and CDR2 YFSETQ. V lost 1 base, J lost 7 bases, and 4 bases stayed unmatched. This CDR3 spans 14 amino acids. CDR3 protein: CASSLSTGENIQYF. CDR3 DNA sequence: TGCGCCAGCAGCTTGTCGACAGGGGAGAACATTCAGTACTTC.

V usage is TRBV6-5 and J usage is TRBJ1-1; no firm D call. The CDR3 has 15 residues. The germline gives CDR1 MNHEY, CDR2 SVGAGI. The V end lost 3 bases, the J end lost 0 bases, and 11 bases lay between the germline ends. The chain's CDR3 is CASSYIGTLNTEAFF. As DNA, the CDR3 is TGTGCCAGCAGTTATATTGGCACCCTGAACACTGAAGCTTTCTTT.

The chain carries TRBV15 and TRBJ1-5; 8 nucleotides line up with TRBD1. J lost 0 bases, V lost 0 bases, and 16 bases had no gene match. The V gene's germline CDR1 is LNHNV and CDR2 YYDKDF (reference sequence). This CDR3 region has 21 residues. The CDR3 region has the DNA TGTGCCACCAGCAGAGATGGAGGACAGGGAGAGATCCCTTATAGCAATCAGCCCCAGCATTTT. Amino acids: CATSRDGGQGEIPYSNQPQHF.

This clonotype appeared a few times. The gene calls are TRBV9 and TRBJ2-2, with a weak D call TRBD1 (6 bases). Germline V gene lookup returns CDR1 SGDLS and CDR2 YYNGEE. The CDR3 spans 12 residues. Trimming stripped 7 bases from V and 7 bases from J, with 11 bases between. CDR3 nucleotide sequence: TGTGCCAGCCAGGGGTATAGCGGGGAGCTGTTTTTT. This gives the protein CASQGYSGELFF.

This clonotype was observed a handful of times. This chain uses TRBV20-1 with TRBJ2-7; D might be TRBD1 (6 bases). The CDR3 runs 13 residues. V lost 6 bases, J lost 3 bases, and 15 bases lay in between. Germline V CDR1 and CDR2: DFQATT, SNEGSKA (reference sequence). The CDR3 nucleotides read TGCAGTGCACAACAGGGTGGTATCTACGAGCAGTACTTC. Protein: CSAQQGGIYEQYF.

CDR3 region: CASSSLSFVDNEQFF. The CDR3 region has the DNA TGTGCCAGCAGCTCCCTCTCCTTCGTGGACAATGAGCAGTTCTTC. The chain carries TRBV28 and TRBJ2-1; D gene unclear. V gave up 6 bases and J gave up 5 bases, with 17 bases separating them. The V gene's germline CDR1 is MDHEN and CDR2 SYDVKM. CDR3 length equals 15 residues.

This clonotype was seen more than once but under ten times. The chain is built from TRBV6-2 or TRBV6-3 and TRBJ1-1; D possibly corresponds to TRBD1 (5 bases). Per germline, CDR1 MNHEY and CDR2 SVGEGT. V was shortened by 7 bases and J by 5 bases, with 11 bases between the two germline ends. The CDR3 has 12 amino acids. CDR3 in DNA: TGTGCCAGCAAACAGTGGGGGACTGAAGCTTTCTTT. Translation: CASKQWGTEAFF.

The chain uses TRBV10-3 and TRBJ1-6, with TRBD1 matching over 7 bases. The CDR3 has 16 residues. CDR1 and CDR2 (germline): ENHRY, SYGVKD. With V trimmed by 11 bases and J by 1 base, 11 bases remained unmatched. The CDR3 DNA sequence: TGTGCCGTCGACAGGGCCCTAAGGTCCTATAATTCACCCCTCCACTTT. Its protein product is CAVDRALRSYNSPLHF.

CDR3 nucleotides: TGTGCCAGCAGCTTAGTTGTAGCGGGAACATACGAGCAGTACTTC. This gives the protein CASSLVVAGTYEQYF. The chain links TRBV7-9 to TRBJ2-7; TRBD2 matches 8 bases. CDR1 SEHNR and CDR2 FQNEAQ come from the germline V gene (reference sequence). V lost 1 base and J lost 4; bases outside the gene matches: 6. The CDR3 covers 15 residues. Complete variable domain (other parts from reference TRBV7-9 and TRBJ2-7): DTGVSQNPRHKITKRGQNVTFRCDPISEHNRLYWYRQTLGQGPEFLTYFQNEAQLEKSRLLSDRFSAERPKGSFSTLEIQRTEQGDSAMYLCASSLVVAGTYEQYFGPGTRLTVT.

The rearrangement links TRBV20-1 to TRBJ2-6, with a weak D call TRBD1 (5 bases). Germline CDR1 DFQATT, CDR2 SNEGSKA (reference sequence). This CDR3 has 16 amino acids. V dropped 0 bases and J dropped 1 base, with 10 bases sitting between them. The CDR3 DNA is TGCAGTGCTAGAGATCCAGGGTCGTCTGGGGCCAACGTCCTGACTTTC. Protein: CSARDPGSSGANVLTF.

The rearrangement links TRBV5-1 to TRBJ2-3; D remains unclear. The V end lost 0 bases, the J end lost 2 bases, and 13 bases lay between the germline ends. The CDR3 spans 16 residues. Germline CDR1 is SGHRS and CDR2 is YFSETQ. The CDR3 DNA reads as TGCGCCAGCAGCTTGGAGACCACCGGGTTCACAGATACGCAGTATTTT. Its translation: CASSLETTGFTDTQYF.

This clonotype was observed a single time. CDR3 residues: CATSGTVYNEQFF. In DNA, the CDR3 is TGTGCCACCAGCGGGACTGTCTACAATGAGCAGTTCTTC. The chain carries TRBV15 and TRBJ2-1, with D tentatively TRBD2 (6 bases). Germline V gives CDR1 LNHNV, CDR2 YYDKDF (reference sequence). The V and J ends lost 5 bases and 3 bases respectively, with 8 bases between them. The CDR3 runs to 13 residues.

V and J are TRBV13 and TRBJ2-2; 13 positions agree with TRBD2. After removal of 4 bases from V and 5 bases from J, the junction contained 7 bases not matched to a gene. Germline V CDR1 and CDR2: PRHDT, FYEKMQ (reference sequence). This CDR3 spans 17 amino acids. The CDR3 DNA is TGTGCCAGCAGCTCCATAGGGACTAGCGGGATGACCGGGGAGCTGTTTTTT. This translates into CASSSIGTSGMTGELFF.

The CDR3 region is CATLNLGAEAFF. CDR3 nucleotide sequence: TGTGCCACACTGAATTTGGGGGCTGAAGCTTTCTTT. The chain employs TRBV6-5 and TRBJ1-1, with D possibly TRBD1 on 5 matching bases. Germline CDR1 and CDR2: MNHEY and SVGAGI. V was clipped by 10 bases and J by 6 bases, with 15 bases between them. The CDR3 totals 12 residues.

The rearrangement links TRBV28 to TRBJ1-5; D gene ambiguous. The V and J ends lost 4 bases and 3 bases respectively, with 10 bases between them. The germline CDR1 and CDR2 sequences are MDHEN and SYDVKM. The CDR3 consists of 14 residues. The CDR3 region is CASSSGLNNQPQHF. Here the CDR3 DNA reads TGTGCCAGCAGTTCAGGACTCAACAATCAGCCCCAGCATTTT.

This clonotype was seen repeatedly, ten times or more. The chain joins TRBV29-1 to TRBJ2-2; the D gene is possibly TRBD1 (6 bases). Germline V gene data show CDR1 as SQVTM and CDR2 as ANQGSEA. CDR3 length: 14 residues. Trimming shortened V by 6 bases and J by 0 bases, and 11 bases separated the two germline ends. The CDR3 region has the DNA TGCAGCGTGCCCGGGACATCGAACACCGGGGAGCTGTTTTTT. Its translation: CSVPGTSNTGELFF.

The chain carries TRBV7-8 and TRBJ2-1, with a tentative D call TRBD1 (6 bases). In germline, CDR1 is SGHVS, CDR2 FQNEAQ. The CDR3 is 16 residues long. V lost 4 bases, J lost 9 bases, and 22 bases lay in between. CDR3 in amino acids: CASSSSRLAPQGEQFF. The CDR3 nucleotides read TGTGCCAGCAGCTCCAGTAGGTTAGCCCCACAGGGTGAGCAGTTCTTC.

This clonotype appeared a few times. This CDR3 is CASSLAGGPNYEQYF. CDR3 nucleotides: TGTGCCAGCAGCTTAGCAGGGGGCCCCAACTACGAGCAGTACTTC. The chain couples TRBV7-2 to TRBJ2-7; TRBD1 matches 7 bases. Trimming took 0 bases from V and 3 from J; bases not matched to a gene: 5. Germline CDR1 is SGHTA and CDR2 is FQGNSA. CDR3 length: 15 amino acids.

This clonotype came up a few times. The chain joins TRBV7-2 to TRBJ1-6, with D maybe TRBD1 (6 bases). The V gene's germline CDR1 is SGHTA and CDR2 FQGNSA. Trimming shortened V by 1 base and J by 13 bases, and 17 bases separated the two germline ends. The CDR3 runs to 15 residues. Here the CDR3 reads CASSLDRQGHVPLHF. CDR3 nucleotide sequence: TGTGCCAGCAGCTTAGATCGGCAGGGGCATGTGCCCCTCCACTTT.

Only a few counts were recorded for this clonotype. This chain links TRBV20-1 with TRBJ2-7, with D unresolved. V was clipped by 5 bases and J by 0 bases, with 11 bases between them. The CDR3 runs 13 residues. Germline V lookup: CDR1 DFQATT, CDR2 SNEGSKA (reference sequence). The CDR3, as DNA: TGCAGTGCTCAAGACGTAAGCTCCTACGAGCAGTACTTC. As protein: CSAQDVSSYEQYF.

This clonotype was recorded a few times. This chain links TRBV7-9 with TRBJ1-1; TRBD1 is a possible D gene (5 bases). Germline-derived CDR1 and CDR2 are SEHNR and FQNEAQ (reference sequence). The germline V and J ends were trimmed by 10 bases and 11 bases, with 17 bases remaining between them. The CDR3 spans 11 residues. CDR3 nucleotide sequence: TGTGCCACCGGGGCCGATTATGAGGCTTTCTTT. This encodes CATGADYEAFF.

A few counts support this clonotype. This sequence joins TRBV6-6 and TRBJ2-7; 7 bases line up with TRBD2. The germline V gene encodes CDR1 MNHNY and CDR2 SVGAGI (reference sequence). CDR3 size: 16 residues. V lost 0 bases and J lost 3; bases outside the gene matches: 8. In DNA, the CDR3 is TGTGCCAGCAGTTACTCGACGGTGCGGGAGCTCTACGAGCAGTACTTC. Translation gives CASSYSTVRELYEQYF.